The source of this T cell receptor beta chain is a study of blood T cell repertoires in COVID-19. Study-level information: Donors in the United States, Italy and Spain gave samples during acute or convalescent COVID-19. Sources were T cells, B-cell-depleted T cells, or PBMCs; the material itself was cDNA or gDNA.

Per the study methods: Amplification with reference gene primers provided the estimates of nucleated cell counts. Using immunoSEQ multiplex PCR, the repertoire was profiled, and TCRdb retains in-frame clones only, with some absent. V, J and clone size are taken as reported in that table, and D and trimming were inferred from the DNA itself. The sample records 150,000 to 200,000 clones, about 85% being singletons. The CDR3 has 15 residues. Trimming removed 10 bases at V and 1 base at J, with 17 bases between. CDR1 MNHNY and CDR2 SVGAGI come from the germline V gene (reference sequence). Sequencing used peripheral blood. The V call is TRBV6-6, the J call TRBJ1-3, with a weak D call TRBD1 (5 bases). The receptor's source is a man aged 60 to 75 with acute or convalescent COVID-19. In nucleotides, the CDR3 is TGTGCCACCCGTGGGGTAGGGGCGTCTGGAAACACCATATATTTT. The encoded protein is CATRGVGASGNTIYF.